This T cell receptor (beta chain) came from a study of regulatory T cells in long-lasting Graves disease. Whole-study context: It was over 5 years of antithyroid drugs, with positive TSH receptor antibodies, that meant persistent Graves' disease.

The TCR beta library used iRepertoire HTBI primers with Arm-PCR amplification of CDR3. Under the authors' procedure: Taken together, the samples had 62 TRBV and approximately 15 TRBJ segments identified. MiXCR was run by TCRdb on the multiplex PCR reads, yielding one entry per CDR3 protein. The V and J calls were determined by TCRdb, not by the authors. The profile covers about 460,000 distinct CDR3 sequences, with 20% to 25% appearing a single time and under 15% taken by the ten largest. Time point here: persistent/refractory GD, antithyroid drugs over 5 years with positive TRAb. PBMC RNA was the source of the TCR library. The authors diagnosed Graves' disease using American Thyroid Association guidelines. The V gene's germline CDR1 is DFQATT and CDR2 SNEGSKA (reference sequence). This CDR3 contains 16 residues. Trimming took 0 bases from V and 2 from J, leaving 16 bases between them.

This TCR was sampled from a female donor with Graves disease. The chain combines TRBV20-1 with TRBJ2-5, with D perhaps matching TRBD1 (7 bases). The specimen was peripheral blood mononuclear cells (PBMCs), collected when the disease was refractory, from a patient treated with antithyroid drugs. The CDR3 coding sequence is TGCAGTGCTAGAGATCGACAGGGACTCGTACAAGAGACCCAGTACTTC. This encodes CSARDRQGLVQETQYF.